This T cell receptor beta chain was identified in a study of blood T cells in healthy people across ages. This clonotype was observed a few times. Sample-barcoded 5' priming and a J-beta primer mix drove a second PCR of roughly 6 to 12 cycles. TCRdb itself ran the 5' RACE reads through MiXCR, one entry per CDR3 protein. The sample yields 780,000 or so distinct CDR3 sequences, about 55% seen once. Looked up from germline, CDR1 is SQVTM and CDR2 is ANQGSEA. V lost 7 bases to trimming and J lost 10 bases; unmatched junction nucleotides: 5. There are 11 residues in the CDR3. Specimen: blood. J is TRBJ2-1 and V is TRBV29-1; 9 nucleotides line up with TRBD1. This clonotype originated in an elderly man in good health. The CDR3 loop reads CSGGQGSEQFF. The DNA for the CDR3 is TGCAGCGGAGGACAGGGGAGCGAGCAGTTCTTC.